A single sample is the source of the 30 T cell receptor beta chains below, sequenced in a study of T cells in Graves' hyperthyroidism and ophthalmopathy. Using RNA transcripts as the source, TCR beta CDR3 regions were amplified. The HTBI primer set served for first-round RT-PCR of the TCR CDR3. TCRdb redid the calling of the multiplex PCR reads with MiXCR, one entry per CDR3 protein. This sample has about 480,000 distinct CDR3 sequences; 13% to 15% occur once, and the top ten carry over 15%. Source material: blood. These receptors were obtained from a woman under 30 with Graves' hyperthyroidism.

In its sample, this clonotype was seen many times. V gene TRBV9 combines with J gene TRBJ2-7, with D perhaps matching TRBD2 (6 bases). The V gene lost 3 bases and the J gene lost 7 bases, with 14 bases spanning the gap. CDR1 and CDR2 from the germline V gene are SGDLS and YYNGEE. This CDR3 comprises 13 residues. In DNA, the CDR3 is TGTGCCAGCAGCGCCGGAGGGGTTCGGGAGCAGTACTTC. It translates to CASSAGGVREQYF.

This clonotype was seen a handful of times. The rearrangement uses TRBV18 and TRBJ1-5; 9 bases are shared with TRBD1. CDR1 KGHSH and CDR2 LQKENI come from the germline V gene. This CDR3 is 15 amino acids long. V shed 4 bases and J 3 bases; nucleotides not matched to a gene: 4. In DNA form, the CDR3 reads TGTGCCAGCTCACAGACAGGGGGTTTCAATCAGCCCCAGCATTTT. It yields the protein CASSQTGGFNQPQHF.

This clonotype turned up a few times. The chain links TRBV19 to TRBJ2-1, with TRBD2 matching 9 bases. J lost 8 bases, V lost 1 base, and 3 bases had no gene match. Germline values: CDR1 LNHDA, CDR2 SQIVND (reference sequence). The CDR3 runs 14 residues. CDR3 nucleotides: TGTGCCAGTAGTATAGTCGCGGGGGGGGATGAGCAGTTCTTC. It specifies CASSIVAGGDEQFF.

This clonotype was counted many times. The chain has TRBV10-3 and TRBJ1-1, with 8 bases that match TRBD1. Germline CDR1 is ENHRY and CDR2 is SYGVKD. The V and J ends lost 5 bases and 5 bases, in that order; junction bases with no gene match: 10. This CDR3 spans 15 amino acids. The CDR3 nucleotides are TGTGCCATCAGTATGACCGGACAGGGTAGTACTGAAGCTTTCTTT. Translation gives CAISMTGQGSTEAFF.

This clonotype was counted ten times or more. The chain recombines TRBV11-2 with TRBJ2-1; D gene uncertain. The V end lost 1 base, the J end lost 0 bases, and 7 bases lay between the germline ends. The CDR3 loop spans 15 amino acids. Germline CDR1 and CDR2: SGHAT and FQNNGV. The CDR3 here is CASSLAIRSYNEQFF. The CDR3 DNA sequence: TGTGCCAGCAGCTTAGCGATACGCTCCTACAATGAGCAGTTCTTC.

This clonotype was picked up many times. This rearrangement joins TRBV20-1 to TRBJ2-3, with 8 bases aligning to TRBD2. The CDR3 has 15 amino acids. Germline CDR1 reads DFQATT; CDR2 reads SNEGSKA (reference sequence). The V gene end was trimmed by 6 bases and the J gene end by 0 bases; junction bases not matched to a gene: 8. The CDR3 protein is CSALGSGGSTDTQYF. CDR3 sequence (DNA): TGCAGTGCCCTAGGATCGGGAGGGAGCACAGATACGCAGTATTTT.

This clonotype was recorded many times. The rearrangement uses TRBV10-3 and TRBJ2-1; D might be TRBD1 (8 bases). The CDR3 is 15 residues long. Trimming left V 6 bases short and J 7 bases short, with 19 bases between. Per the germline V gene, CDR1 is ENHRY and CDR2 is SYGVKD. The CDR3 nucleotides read TGTGCCATCAGGCCAACAGGGGGGGAGGGAAATGAGCAGTTCTTC. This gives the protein CAIRPTGGEGNEQFF.

The CDR3 DNA reads TGTGCCAGCAGTTTAGGCCTAGCGGGTTTCCAAGAGACCCAGTACTTC. Its translation: CASSLGLAGFQETQYF. The chain couples TRBV27 to TRBJ2-5; the match to TRBD2 covers 8 bases. The CDR3 is 16 residues long. V shed 2 bases, J shed 1 base, and the junction held 6 bases outside the gene matches. Germline V gives CDR1 MNHEY, CDR2 SMNVEV (reference sequence).

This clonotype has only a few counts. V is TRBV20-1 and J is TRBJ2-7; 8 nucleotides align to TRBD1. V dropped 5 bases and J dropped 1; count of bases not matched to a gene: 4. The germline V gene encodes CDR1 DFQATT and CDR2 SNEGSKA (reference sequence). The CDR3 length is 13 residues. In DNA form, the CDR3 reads TGCAGTGCTTCCGGGGACAGGTCCTACGAGCAGTACTTC. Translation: CSASGDRSYEQYF.

CDR3 loop: CASGTGSNEQYV. As DNA, the CDR3 is TGTGCCAGCGGAACAGGTTCCAACGAGCAGTACGTC. The chain employs TRBV5-6 and TRBJ2-7, with D possibly matching TRBD1 (5 bases). The CDR3 sequence is 12 residues long. Germline assignment: CDR1 SGHDT and CDR2 YYEEEE. V was pared by 7 bases and J by 5 bases, with 13 bases between.

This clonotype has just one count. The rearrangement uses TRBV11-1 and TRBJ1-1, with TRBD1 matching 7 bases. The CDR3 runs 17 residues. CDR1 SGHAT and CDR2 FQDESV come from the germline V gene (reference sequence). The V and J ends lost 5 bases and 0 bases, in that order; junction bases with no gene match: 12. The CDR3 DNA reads TGTGCCAGCAGCCGCGCCGGGACAGCCCTGATGAACACTGAAGCTTTCTTT. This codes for CASSRAGTALMNTEAFF.

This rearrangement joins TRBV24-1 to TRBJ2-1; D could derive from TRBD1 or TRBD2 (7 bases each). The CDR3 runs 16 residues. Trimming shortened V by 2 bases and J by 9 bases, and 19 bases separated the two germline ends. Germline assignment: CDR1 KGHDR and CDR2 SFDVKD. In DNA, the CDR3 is TGTGCCACCAGTGATTATACCCGGGGAGGGGGCAGTGAGCAGTTCTTC. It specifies CATSDYTRGGGSEQFF.

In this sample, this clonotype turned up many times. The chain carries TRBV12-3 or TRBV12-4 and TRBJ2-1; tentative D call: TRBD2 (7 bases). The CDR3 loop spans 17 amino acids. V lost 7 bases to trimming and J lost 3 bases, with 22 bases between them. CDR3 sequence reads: CASTHTGFLADYNEQFF. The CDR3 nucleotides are TGTGCCAGCACTCACACAGGGTTTCTAGCGGACTACAATGAGCAGTTCTTC.

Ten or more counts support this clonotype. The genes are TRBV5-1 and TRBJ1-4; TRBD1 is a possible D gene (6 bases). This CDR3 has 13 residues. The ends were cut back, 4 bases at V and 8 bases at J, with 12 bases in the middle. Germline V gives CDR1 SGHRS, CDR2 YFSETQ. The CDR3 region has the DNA TGCGCCAGCAGCGCGACAGGAGGGGAAAAACTGTTTTTT. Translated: CASSATGGEKLFF.

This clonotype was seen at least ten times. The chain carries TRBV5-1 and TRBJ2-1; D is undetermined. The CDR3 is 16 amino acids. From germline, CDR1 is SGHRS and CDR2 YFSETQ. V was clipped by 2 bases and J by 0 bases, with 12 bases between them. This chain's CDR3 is CASSFRRESSYNEQFF. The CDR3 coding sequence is TGCGCCAGCAGCTTCCGCCGAGAAAGCTCCTACAATGAGCAGTTCTTC.

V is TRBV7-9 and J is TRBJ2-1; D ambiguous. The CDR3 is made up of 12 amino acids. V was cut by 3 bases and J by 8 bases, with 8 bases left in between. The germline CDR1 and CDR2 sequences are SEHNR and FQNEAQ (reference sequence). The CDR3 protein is CASSFPGDEQFF. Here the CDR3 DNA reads TGTGCCAGCAGCTTTCCGGGCGATGAGCAGTTCTTC.

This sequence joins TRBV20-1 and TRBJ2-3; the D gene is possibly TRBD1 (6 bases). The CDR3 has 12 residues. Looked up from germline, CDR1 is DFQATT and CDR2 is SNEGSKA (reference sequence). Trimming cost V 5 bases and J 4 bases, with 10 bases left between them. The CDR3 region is CSAVQGPDTQYF. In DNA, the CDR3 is TGCAGTGCTGTACAGGGTCCAGATACGCAGTATTTT.

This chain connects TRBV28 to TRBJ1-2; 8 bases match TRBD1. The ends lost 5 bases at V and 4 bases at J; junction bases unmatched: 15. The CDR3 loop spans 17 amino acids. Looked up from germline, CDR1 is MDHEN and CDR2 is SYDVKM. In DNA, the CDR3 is TGTGCCAGCAGTCCTCCAGGGGGCGAAAAGAGAGGCTATGGCTACACCTTC. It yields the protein CASSPPGGEKRGYGYTF.

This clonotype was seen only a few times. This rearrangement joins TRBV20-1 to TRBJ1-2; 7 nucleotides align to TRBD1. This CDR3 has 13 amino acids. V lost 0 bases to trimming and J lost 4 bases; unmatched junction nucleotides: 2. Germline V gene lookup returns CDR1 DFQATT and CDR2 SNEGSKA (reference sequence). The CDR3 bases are TGCAGTGCTAGAGACCGGGACAGCTATGGCTACACCTTC. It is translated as CSARDRDSYGYTF.

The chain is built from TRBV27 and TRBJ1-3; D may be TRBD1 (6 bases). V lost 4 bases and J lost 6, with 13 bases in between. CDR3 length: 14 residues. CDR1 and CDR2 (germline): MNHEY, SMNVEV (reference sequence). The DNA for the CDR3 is TGTGCCAGCAGTTCGGGGGGCTTGGCAAACACCATATATTTT. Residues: CASSSGGLANTIYF.

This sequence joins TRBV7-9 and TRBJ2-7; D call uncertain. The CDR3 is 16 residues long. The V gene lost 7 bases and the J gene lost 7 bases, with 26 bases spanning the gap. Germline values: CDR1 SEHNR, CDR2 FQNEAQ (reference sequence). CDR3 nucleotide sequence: TGTGCCAGCACCAAATGGAGAGGTCAGGTCTTATGGGAGCAGTACGTC. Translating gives CASTKWRGQVLWEQYV.

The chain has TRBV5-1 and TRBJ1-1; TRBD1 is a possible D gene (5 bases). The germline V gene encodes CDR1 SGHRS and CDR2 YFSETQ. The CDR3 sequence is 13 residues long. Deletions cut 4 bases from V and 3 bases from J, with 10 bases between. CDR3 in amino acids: CASSPGLDTEAFF. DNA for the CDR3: TGCGCCAGCAGCCCGGGGCTGGACACTGAAGCTTTCTTT.

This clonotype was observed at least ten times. The CDR3 loop is CASSLLGTHNEQFF. As DNA, the CDR3 is TGTGCCAGCAGCTTACTGGGAACCCACAATGAGCAGTTCTTC. The chain has TRBV11-3 and TRBJ2-1; no firm D call. Germline V gene lookup returns CDR1 SGHNT and CDR2 YENEEA. V lost 2 bases to trimming and J lost 5 bases, with 10 bases between them. The CDR3 contains 14 residues. Variable domain in full (rest from reference TRBV11-3 and TRBJ2-1): EAGVVQSPRYKIIEKKQPVAFWCNPISGHNTLYWYLQNLGQGPELLIRYENEEAVDDSQLPKDRFSAERLKGVDSTLKIQPAELGDSAVYLCASSLLGTHNEQFFGPGTRLTVL.

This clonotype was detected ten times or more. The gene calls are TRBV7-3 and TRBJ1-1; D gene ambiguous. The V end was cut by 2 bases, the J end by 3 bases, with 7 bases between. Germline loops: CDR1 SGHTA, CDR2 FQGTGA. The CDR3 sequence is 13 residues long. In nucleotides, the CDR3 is TGTGCCAGCAGCTTATTGGGTGACACTGAAGCTTTCTTT. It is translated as CASSLLGDTEAFF.

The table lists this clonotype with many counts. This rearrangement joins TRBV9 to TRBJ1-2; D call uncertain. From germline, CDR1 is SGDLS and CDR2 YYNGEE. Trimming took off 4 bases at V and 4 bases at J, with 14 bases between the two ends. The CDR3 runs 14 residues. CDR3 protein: CASSPAVSSYGYTF. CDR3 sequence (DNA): TGTGCCAGCAGCCCAGCGGTGTCCTCCTATGGCTACACCTTC. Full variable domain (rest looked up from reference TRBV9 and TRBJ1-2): DSGVTQTPKHLITATGQRVTLRCSPRSGDLSVYWYQQSLDQGLQFLIQYYNGEERAKGNILERFSAQQFPDLHSELNLSSLELGDSALYFCASSPAVSSYGYTFGSGTRLTVV.

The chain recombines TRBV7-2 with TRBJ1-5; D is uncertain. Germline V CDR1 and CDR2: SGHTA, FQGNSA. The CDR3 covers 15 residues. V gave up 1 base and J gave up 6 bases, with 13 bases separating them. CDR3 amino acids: CASSLEGARTQPQHF. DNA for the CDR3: TGTGCCAGCAGCTTAGAGGGAGCACGGACTCAGCCCCAGCATTTT. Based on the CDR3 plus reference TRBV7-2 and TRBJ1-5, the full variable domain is GAGVSQSPSNKVTEKGKDVELRCDPISGHTALYWYRQSLGQGLEFLIYFQGNSAPDKSGLPSDRFSAERTGGSVSTLTIQRTQQEDSAVYLCASSLEGARTQPQHFGDGTRLSIL.

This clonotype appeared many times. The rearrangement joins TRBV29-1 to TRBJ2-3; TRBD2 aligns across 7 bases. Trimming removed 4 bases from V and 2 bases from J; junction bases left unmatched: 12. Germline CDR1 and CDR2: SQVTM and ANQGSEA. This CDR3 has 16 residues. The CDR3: CSVGGRRGDDTDTQYF. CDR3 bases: TGCAGCGTTGGGGGCCGTCGGGGGGATGACACAGATACGCAGTATTTT.

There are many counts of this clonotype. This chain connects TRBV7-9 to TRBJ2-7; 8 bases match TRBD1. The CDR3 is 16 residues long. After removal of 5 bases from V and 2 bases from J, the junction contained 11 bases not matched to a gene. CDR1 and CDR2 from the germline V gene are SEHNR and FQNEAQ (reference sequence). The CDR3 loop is CASSPTGTGPTYEQYF. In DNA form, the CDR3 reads TGTGCCAGCAGCCCTACGGGGACAGGTCCCACCTACGAGCAGTACTTC.

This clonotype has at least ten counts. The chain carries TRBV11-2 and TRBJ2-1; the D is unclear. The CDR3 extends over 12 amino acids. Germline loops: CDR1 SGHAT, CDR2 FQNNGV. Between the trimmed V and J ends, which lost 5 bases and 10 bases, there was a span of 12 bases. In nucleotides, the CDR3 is TGTGCCAGCAGCCCCCCAGGTGGGGAGCAGTTCTTC. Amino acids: CASSPPGGEQFF.

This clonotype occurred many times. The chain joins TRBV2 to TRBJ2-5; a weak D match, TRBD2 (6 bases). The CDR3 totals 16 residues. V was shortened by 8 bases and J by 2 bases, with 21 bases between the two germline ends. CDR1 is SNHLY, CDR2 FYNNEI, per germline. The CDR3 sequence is CASAPGSSVGQETQYF. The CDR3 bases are TGTGCCAGCGCCCCCGGGAGCAGCGTTGGACAAGAGACCCAGTACTTC.